The sequence of this T cell receptor beta chain was determined in a study of control samples from healthy donors and cancer patients. Trimming removed 1 base at V and 7 bases at J, with 11 bases between. Per the germline V gene, CDR1 is SGHTA and CDR2 is FQGNSA. This CDR3 has 15 residues. TCRdb keeps only in-frame clones here, not all; method: immunoSEQ multiplex PCR. Among approximately 170,000 clones listed, roughly 90% were seen once. Sequencing was done on a sample of blood. The receptor was isolated from a woman aged 30 to 39 in good health. The chain recombines TRBV7-2 with TRBJ1-6; no firm D call. In DNA, the CDR3 is TGTGCCAGCAGCTTAGAACGGGCTTTGAATTCACCCCTCCACTTT. As protein: CASSLERALNSPLHF.